What follows are 23 T cell receptor beta chains derived from one specimen sequenced in a study of identical twins. A single record per CDR3 protein comes from TCRdb applying MiXCR to the 5' RACE reads. The table has hundreds of thousands of distinct CDR3 sequences, over 8.5% seen once; the top ten hold 0.98%. These records were also assigned to another study, of yellow fever vaccine responses in identical twins.

The sequenced material came from PBMCs. These receptors were collected from a woman aged 18-29 years in good health.

This rearrangement joins TRBV10-1 to TRBJ2-5; possible D gene TRBD1, 5 bases. Trimming removed 4 bases at V and 6 bases at J, with 12 bases between. This CDR3 contains 13 residues. CDR1 and CDR2 from the germline V gene are WNHNN and SYGVQD (reference sequence). In nucleotides, the CDR3 is TGCGCCAGCAGTGCCCAGGGTTTTCAGACCCAGTACTTC. It is translated as CASSAQGFQTQYF.

The chain employs TRBV5-5 and TRBJ2-1; D gene unclear. Trimming shortened V by 2 bases and J by 5 bases, and 14 bases separated the two germline ends. Germline V CDR1 and CDR2: SGHKS, YYEKEE (reference sequence). The CDR3 runs 15 residues. The CDR3 region has the DNA TGTGCCAGCAGCTTCGGCCCTTTAAATGACAATGAGCAGTTCTTC. This encodes CASSFGPLNDNEQFF.

This clonotype has a handful of counts. The rearrangement uses TRBV7-9 and TRBJ1-1, with no clear D. The CDR3 is 16 amino acids. Trimming left V 0 bases short and J 5 bases short, with 16 bases between. CDR1 and CDR2 from the germline V gene are SEHNR and FQNEAQ (reference sequence). The chain's CDR3 is CASSLAAGLGVTEAFF. The CDR3 DNA is TGTGCCAGCAGCTTAGCGGCAGGCTTGGGAGTGACTGAAGCTTTCTTT.

This clonotype was counted a few times. This chain connects TRBV30 to TRBJ1-2; TRBD1 might be the D (5 bases). Germline V gene lookup returns CDR1 GTSNPN and CDR2 SVGIG (reference sequence). This CDR3 region has 14 residues. Between the trimmed V and J ends, which lost 5 bases and 0 bases, there was a span of 13 bases. The CDR3 loop is CAWAHADTNYGYTF. The CDR3 DNA sequence: TGTGCCTGGGCCCACGCGGACACTAACTATGGCTACACCTTC.

This clonotype was seen only a few times. This chain links TRBV11-2 with TRBJ2-5; either TRBD1 or TRBD2 may supply D (6 bases each). V dropped 1 base and J dropped 5 bases, with 11 bases sitting between them. There are 14 residues in the CDR3. The germline V gene has CDR1 SGHAT and CDR2 FQNNGV. The CDR3 here is CASSLVGGMETQYF. DNA of the CDR3: TGTGCCAGCAGCTTAGTAGGGGGGATGGAGACCCAGTACTTC.

This clonotype was recorded many times. This chain connects TRBV11-1 to TRBJ2-7; 7 bases match TRBD1. The CDR3 loop spans 20 amino acids. Germline CDR1 is SGHAT and CDR2 is FQDESV (reference sequence). J gave up 2 bases and V 5 bases, and 24 bases lay outside the gene matches. The CDR3 loop is CASSRPLFRQGYYGPYEQYF. The CDR3 coding sequence is TGTGCCAGCAGCCGTCCACTATTTCGACAGGGTTATTATGGACCCTACGAGCAGTACTTC.

This clonotype was observed at least ten times. V gene TRBV20-1 combines with J gene TRBJ2-5; 7 bases line up with TRBD1. The CDR3 has 14 residues. Trimming at V came to 4 bases and at J to 9 bases, leaving 14 bases not matched to a gene. CDR1 is DFQATT and CDR2 is SNEGSKA in the germline V gene (reference sequence). The CDR3 region is CSAKGSGTEGPQYF. The CDR3 DNA reads TGCAGTGCTAAGGGGTCGGGGACAGAAGGTCCCCAGTACTTC.

The chain is built from TRBV15 and TRBJ2-7; 9 nucleotides match TRBD2. CDR3 size: 15 residues. The V segment lost 5 bases and the J segment 5 bases; nucleotides outside the gene matches: 10. CDR1 and CDR2 (germline): LNHNV, YYDKDF (reference sequence). The CDR3 nucleotides are TGTGCCACCAGCGGCAGGGTAGCGGGAGCTAACGAGCAGTACTTC. This codes for CATSGRVAGANEQYF.

Only a few counts were recorded for this clonotype. V is TRBV14 and J is TRBJ1-4, with TRBD1 as a possible D gene (6 bases). V lost 3 bases and J 0 bases, leaving 8 bases between the germline ends. The CDR3 contains 15 residues. In germline, CDR1 is SGHDN, CDR2 FVKESK. CDR3 DNA sequence: TGTGCCAGCAGCCAGACAGGATCAACTAATGAAAAACTGTTTTTT. Residues: CASSQTGSTNEKLFF. Using reference TRBV14 and TRBJ1-4 for the parts outside the CDR3, the full variable domain is EAGVTQFPSHSVIEKGQTVTLRCDPISGHDNLYWYRRVMGKEIKFLLHFVKESKQDESGMPNNRFLAERTGGTYSTLKVQPAELEDSGVYFCASSQTGSTNEKLFFGSGTQLSVL.

V and J are TRBV7-9 and TRBJ2-3; unclear D gene. Trimming removed 5 bases at V and 1 base at J, with 16 bases between. The CDR3 has 16 amino acids. CDR1 is SEHNR, CDR2 FQNEAQ, per germline (reference sequence). CDR3 nucleotides: TGTGCCAGCAGCCCCCCAGTAGCAGCTGGCACAGATACGCAGTATTTT. Protein sequence: CASSPPVAAGTDTQYF.

The CDR3 protein is CASSREQAGEAFF. DNA of the CDR3: TGTGCCAGCAGCCGAGAACAGGCGGGGGAAGCTTTCTTT. V is TRBV3-1 and J is TRBJ1-1; D perhaps matches TRBD1 (5 bases). With 4 bases removed from V and 8 bases from J, the gap between germline ends came to 14 bases. CDR1 and CDR2 (germline): LGHDT, YNNKEL (reference sequence). The CDR3 length is 13 residues.

This clonotype has ten or more counts. The chain has TRBV5-1 and TRBJ2-6; D unresolved. The germline CDR1 and CDR2 sequences are SGHRS and YFSETQ. The CDR3 totals 16 residues. The V end lost 6 bases, the J end lost 9 bases, and 22 bases lay between the germline ends. CDR3 protein: CASNTESPPKLNVLTF. CDR3 coding DNA: TGCGCCAGCAACACGGAGAGTCCACCAAAACTCAACGTCCTGACTTTC.

This clonotype was counted a few times. The rearrangement links TRBV4-2 to TRBJ2-6; a possible D gene is TRBD1 (6 bases). Germline assignment: CDR1 LGHNA and CDR2 YNFKEQ. CDR3 size: 18 residues. V was trimmed by 4 bases and J by 0 bases, leaving 16 bases between them. CDR3 in DNA: TGTGCCAGCAGCCTTGGGACATCGGTACTCTCTGGGGCCAACGTCCTGACTTTC. It yields the protein CASSLGTSVLSGANVLTF.

Only a few counts were recorded for this clonotype. The V and J genes are TRBV25-1 and TRBJ2-3; no clear D gene. This CDR3 region has 13 residues. CDR1 and CDR2 (germline): MGHDK, SYGVNS. The germline V and J ends were trimmed by 11 bases and 6 bases, with 18 bases remaining between them. The CDR3 here is CAGRSAHADTQYF. CDR3 sequence (DNA): TGTGCCGGTCGTAGTGCCCACGCGGATACGCAGTATTTT.

This clonotype has only a few counts. V usage is TRBV25-1 and J usage is TRBJ1-1; no reliable D call. With 4 bases removed from V and 4 bases from J, the gap between germline ends came to 7 bases. The length of the CDR3 is 12 residues. CDR1 is MGHDK and CDR2 is SYGVNS in the germline V gene. CDR3 in amino acids: CASSGLGTEAFF. CDR3 in DNA: TGTGCCAGCAGTGGCTTAGGCACTGAAGCTTTCTTT.

This clonotype appeared many times. For the CDR3, the DNA is TGTGCCAGCAGCTTAGAGCCCCTTCACGAGCAGTACTTC. It encodes CASSLEPLHEQYF. This chain links TRBV7-6 with TRBJ2-7; no clear D. This CDR3 spans 13 amino acids. Trimming shortened V by 1 base and J by 5 bases, and 9 bases separated the two germline ends. CDR1 SGHVS and CDR2 FNYEAQ come from the germline V gene.

The V gene is TRBV27, the J gene TRBJ2-7; D call uncertain. Trimming pared 7 bases from V and 1 base from J, leaving 14 bases between. CDR3 length equals 14 residues. Germline V gives CDR1 MNHEY, CDR2 SMNVEV (reference sequence). The CDR3 DNA follows: TGTGCCAGCAATCCAGGTGGTCATTCCTACGAGCAGTACTTC. Translating gives CASNPGGHSYEQYF.

In its sample, this clonotype was seen many times. The chain joins TRBV4-3 to TRBJ2-1; a weak D match, TRBD1 (7 bases). Germline assignment: CDR1 LGHNA and CDR2 YSLEER. The CDR3 length is 16 residues. Trimming stripped 6 bases from V and 1 base from J, with 16 bases between. The CDR3 bases are TGCGCCAGCAGTGGGGGGCAGGGGGAATCCTACAATGAGCAGTTCTTC. Its translation is CASSGGQGESYNEQFF.

This clonotype was found once. V is TRBV11-2 and J is TRBJ2-6; the D gene is possibly TRBD2 (6 bases). Germline V gene sequence: CDR1 SGHAT, CDR2 FQNNGV. Trimming took 1 base from V and 3 from J, leaving 22 bases between them. This CDR3 has 20 residues. The DNA for the CDR3 is TGTGCCAGCAGCTTAGGTCCCGAGCTAGGACTACCGTATGGGGCCAACGTCCTGACTTTC. Protein sequence: CASSLGPELGLPYGANVLTF.

This clonotype was seen a few times. V usage is TRBV6-4 and J usage is TRBJ1-1; tentative D call: TRBD1 (5 bases). This CDR3 is 16 amino acids long. Germline V gene sequence: CDR1 MRHNA, CDR2 SNTAGT. V was pared by 2 bases and J by 0 bases, with 13 bases between. The CDR3 bases are TGTGCCAGCAGTGACGGCGGGGCCGAGATGAACACTGAAGCTTTCTTT. Amino acid sequence: CASSDGGAEMNTEAFF.

This clonotype came up a few times. The rearrangement uses TRBV9 and TRBJ2-2, with 10 positions matching TRBD2. The CDR3 spans 16 residues. The V and J ends lost 2 bases and 5 bases, in that order; junction bases with no gene match: 6. Germline V gene sequence: CDR1 SGDLS, CDR2 YYNGEE. This chain's CDR3 is CASSVLAGGRTGELFF. The CDR3 coding sequence is TGTGCCAGCAGCGTTTTAGCGGGAGGCCGGACCGGGGAGCTGTTTTTT.

Many counts were recorded for this clonotype. The chain couples TRBV10-2 to TRBJ2-7, with 11 bases aligning to TRBD1. The CDR3 loop spans 15 amino acids. Losses at the gene ends were 2 bases for V and 6 bases for J; bases not matched to a gene: 6. Germline V CDR1 and CDR2: WSHSY, SAAADI. CDR3 in amino acids: CASSEPGQGEPEQYF. Written as DNA, the CDR3 is TGCGCCAGCAGTGAGCCGGGACAGGGGGAACCCGAGCAGTACTTC.

J is TRBJ1-2 and V is TRBV28; a weak D match, TRBD1 (5 bases). The germline V gene has CDR1 MDHEN and CDR2 SYDVKM. The CDR3 has 16 amino acids. Trimming pared 3 bases from V and 1 base from J, leaving 15 bases between. The CDR3 DNA is TGTGCCAGCAGTTTCGTAGACAGCTTCTATAACTATGGCTACACCTTC. Its protein is CASSFVDSFYNYGYTF.